A selection of T cell receptor beta chains follows, all from one sample in a study of immune cell composition in non-small cell lung cancer. Here immunoSEQ multiplex PCR was the method, and the copy in TCRdb shows in-frame clones only, minus some. The sample yields 300 to 400 clones, over 60% seen once. Sequencing was performed on non-adjacent lung tissue. These receptors were obtained from a human donor with non-small cell lung cancer. Both conserved end residues are part of each CDR3. The D gene is left open where the match is weak. Size is omitted from some rows. Given values are once, few, many or a class for expanded clones.

D gene,J gene,V gene,CDR3 length,clone size,CDR3 DNA,CDR3 protein
-,TRBJ2-7,TRBV29-1,15,once,TGCAGCGTTGAAGATAGGTCCGGGGGGCGAACCGAGCAGTACTTC,CSVEDRSGGRTEQYF
TRBD1,TRBJ2-7,TRBV7-9,15,-,TGTGCCAGCAGGGGAAGTGGGACAGGAGGCTACGAGCAGTACTTC,CASRGSGTGGYEQYF
-,TRBJ2-1,TRBV6-1,13,-,TGTGCCAGCAGTGATCTCTACTCCAATGAGCAGTTCTTC,CASSDLYSNEQFF
-,TRBJ2-1,TRBV25-1,15,-,TGTGCCACTTCTAGCGTTCCCACGAGATACAATGAGCAGTTCTTC,CATSSVPTRYNEQFF
TRBD2,TRBJ2-7,TRBV27,15,once,TGTGCCAGCAGTCGGCGAAGACTAGCTTTCCACGAGCAGTACTTC,CASSRRRLAFHEQYF
TRBD2,TRBJ2-7,TRBV29-1,13,-,TGCAGCGTTGTGGCGGGGGGGCCGTATGAGCAGTACTTC,CSVVAGGPYEQYF
-,TRBJ1-2,TRBV25-1,15,few,TGTGCCAGCAGTCCCCCCGGACAGTTCCACTATGGCTACACCTTC,CASSPPGQFHYGYTF
-,TRBJ2-7,TRBV6-6,15,-,TGTGCCAGCAGGTATACAGGGCGACTTGCCTACGAGCAGTACTTC,CASRYTGRLAYEQYF
-,TRBJ2-5,TRBV6-1,14,-,TGTGCCAGCAGTCGACAGCCCCAGGGGGAGACCCAGTACTTC,CASSRQPQGETQYF
TRBD1,TRBJ2-7,TRBV5-6,16,-,TGTGCCAGCAGCGAAGGACAGGGATGGGGGGCGTACGAGCAGTACTTC,CASSEGQGWGAYEQYF
-,TRBJ2-5,TRBV30,13,-,TGTGCCTGGAGTGTCGGGGGGCCGGAGACCCAGTACTTC,CAWSVGGPETQYF
TRBD1,TRBJ2-7,TRBV28,17,-,TGTGCCAGCAGTTTGGGGGGAACCGGGACAGGATCCCACGAGCAGTACTTC,CASSLGGTGTGSHEQYF
-,TRBJ2-1,TRBV5-6,14,-,TGTGCCAGCAGCTTACCGAGCTCCTACAATGAGCAGTTCTTC,CASSLPSSYNEQFF
-,TRBJ2-5,TRBV29-1,13,-,TGCAGCGTACAACCCGACACTTATGAGACCCAGTACTTC,CSVQPDTYETQYF
-,TRBJ2-7,TRBV14,15,-,TGTGCCAGCAGCCAAGCCCCAGGTCTCGCCTACGAGCAGTACTTC,CASSQAPGLAYEQYF
-,TRBJ1-4,TRBV6-5,15,-,TGTGCCAGCAGTTACACGACAGGAACTAATGAAAAACTGTTTTTT,CASSYTTGTNEKLFF
TRBD1,TRBJ1-6,TRBV5-1,15,-,TGCGCCAGCAGCTTGGCTGGGACAGGGGAATCACCCCTCCACTTT,CASSLAGTGESPLHF
-,TRBJ1-1,TRBV29-1,11,-,TGCAGCGGACTACGGAGCACTGAAGCTTTCTTT,CSGLRSTEAFF
TRBD2,TRBJ2-7,TRBV30,14,-,TGTGCCTGGAGAAGTCTAGCGGTCACCTACGAGCAGTACTTC,CAWRSLAVTYEQYF
TRBD2,TRBJ2-1,TRBV7-9,15,once,TGTGCCAGCAGCCAGCGGGAGGGGATTTTCAATGAGCAGTTCTTC,CASSQREGIFNEQFF
TRBD1,TRBJ1-2,TRBV27,13,few,TGTGCCAGCAGTTTAAAAACAGGGGTAGGCTACACCTTC,CASSLKTGVGYTF
-,TRBJ1-1,TRBV6-1,14,once,TGTGCCAGCAGTGAAAGGTCAGGAAACACTGAAGCTTTCTTT,CASSERSGNTEAFF
-,TRBJ1-2,TRBV4-1,15,few,TGCGCCAGCTCTCACCGGGTGACAGGCTTCTATGGCTACACCTTC,CASSHRVTGFYGYTF
TRBD2,TRBJ2-5,TRBV7-2,15,-,TGTGCCAGCAGCTCAAGGGTAGCGGGTCGAGAGACCCAGTACTTC,CASSSRVAGRETQYF
TRBD2,TRBJ2-7,TRBV4-2,14,-,TGTGCCAGCAGCCAAGGTGCGGGAGTTTACGAGCAGTACTTC,CASSQGAGVYEQYF
TRBD1,TRBJ1-1,TRBV4-3,15,-,TGCGCCAGCAGCCAAGGGGGACAGGGCTACACTGAAGCTTTCTTT,CASSQGGQGYTEAFF
-,TRBJ1-1,TRBV7-2,13,-,TGTGCCAGCTTTCAGGGGTGGAACACTGAAGCTTTCTTT,CASFQGWNTEAFF
TRBD2,TRBJ2-7,TRBV6-5,14,-,TGTGCCAGCAGCATAGAACGGGGAGCGGGAGAGCAGTACTTC,CASSIERGAGEQYF
TRBD1,TRBJ1-1,TRBV19,16,few,TGTGCCAGCCTTAGAAAGGGACAGGGGGAGAACACTGAAGCTTTCTTT,CASLRKGQGENTEAFF
TRBD2,TRBJ2-3,TRBV7-2,15,-,TGTGCCAGCAGCTTGCTAGCGGGGGACACAGATACGCAGTATTTT,CASSLLAGDTDTQYF
TRBD1,TRBJ2-7,TRBV7-6,15,-,TGTGCCAGCAGCTTCAGGGGACAGGGTGATTACGAGCAGTACTTC,CASSFRGQGDYEQYF
-,TRBJ2-7,TRBV28,14,-,TGTGCCAGCAGTTTTAAGGAGCTCTCCTACGAGCAGTACTTC,CASSFKELSYEQYF
-,TRBJ1-5,TRBV19,14,-,TGTGCCAGTAGTATTGGGTGGGGGGATCAGCCCCAGCATTTT,CASSIGWGDQPQHF
-,TRBJ2-5,TRBV25-1,13,once,TGTGCCAGCAGTACAGACAATCAAGAGACCCAGTACTTC,CASSTDNQETQYF
-,TRBJ2-1,TRBV7-6,14,-,TGTGCCAGCAGCTTAGCTTGGAGGAACAATGAGCAGTTCTTC,CASSLAWRNNEQFF
-,TRBJ2-1,TRBV19,14,-,TGTGCCAGTAGTTTCGCGGGGTTATCCAATGAGCAGTTCTTC,CASSFAGLSNEQFF
-,TRBJ2-7,TRBV28,14,-,TGTGCCAGCAGGCCGACAGCCCCCACCTACGAGCAGTACTTC,CASRPTAPTYEQYF
TRBD2,TRBJ2-3,TRBV29-1,13,-,TGCAGCGCAACCAGCGGGGGGGCTCTTGCGCAGTATTTT,CSATSGGALAQYF
TRBD1,TRBJ1-6,TRBV5-6,18,-,TGTGCCAGCAGCCCCAATTCAGACAGGGGGTCCTATAATTCACCCCTCCACTTT,CASSPNSDRGSYNSPLHF
-,TRBJ1-1,TRBV11-3,15,-,TGTGCCAGCAGCCTCCCGGGACATCCGAACACTGAAGCTTTCTTT,CASSLPGHPNTEAFF
TRBD2,TRBJ2-1,TRBV5-1,15,-,TGCGCCAGCAGCTCTCTAGCGGGGGACCTCGATGAGCAGTTCTTC,CASSSLAGDLDEQFF
TRBD1,TRBJ1-2,TRBV5-5,12,few,TGTGCCAGCAGCTCGACAGGGGAGGAGAACACCTTC,CASSSTGEENTF
-,TRBJ2-7,TRBV4-3,15,-,TGCGCCAGCAGCCAAGATCGGGGGAGCTCCTACGAGCAGTACTTC,CASSQDRGSSYEQYF
-,TRBJ1-2,TRBV19,14,-,TGTGCCAGTAGTATAGTAGGCAGGGTCGGTGGCTACACCTTC,CASSIVGRVGGYTF
TRBD1,TRBJ2-7,TRBV19,12,few,TGTGCCAGTAGGACCACAGGGGACGAGCAGTACTTC,CASRTTGDEQYF
-,TRBJ2-1,TRBV7-2,14,-,TGTGCCAGCAGCTTAGGCAACGTTGTGCGAGAGCAGTTCTTC,CASSLGNVVREQFF
TRBD1,TRBJ2-7,TRBV5-4,14,few,TGTGCCAGCAGCTTAGGGCAGGGGGCGCGGGAGCAGTACTTC,CASSLGQGAREQYF
-,TRBJ1-2,TRBV7-2,13,-,TGTGCCAGCAGCCCCCCATTCAACTATGGCTACACCTTC,CASSPPFNYGYTF
TRBD1,TRBJ1-2,TRBV28,15,-,TGTGCCAGCAGGAACCCTCAGGGGGCTGGCTATGGCTACACCTTC,CASRNPQGAGYGYTF
TRBD2,TRBJ2-1,TRBV9,13,-,TGTGCCAGCGGGGGGGAGGTGGGGAATGAGCAGTTCTTC,CASGGEVGNEQFF
-,TRBJ1-1,TRBV5-1,16,-,TGCGCCAGCAACCCCGAACGGGCAGGGGCGGGCACTGAAGCTTTCTTT,CASNPERAGAGTEAFF
-,TRBJ2-1,TRBV19,12,few,TGTGCCATCCAGGACAGCGCTAATGAGCAGTTCTTC,CAIQDSANEQFF
-,TRBJ1-5,TRBV18,13,-,TGTGCCAGCTCGTCACAGAGCAATCAGCCCCAGCATTTT,CASSSQSNQPQHF
-,TRBJ2-5,TRBV5-1,14,-,TGCGCCAGCAGCTTGGTGCAGGAATGGGAGACCCAGTACTTC,CASSLVQEWETQYF
-,TRBJ1-1,TRBV2,14,-,TGTGCCAGCACTGCGATGACAGGTCGAGCTGAAGCTTTCTTT,CASTAMTGRAEAFF
TRBD1,TRBJ1-5,TRBV28,16,-,TGTGCCAGCAGTGGGACAGGGGGCTCGGTCTATCAGCCCCAGCATTTT,CASSGTGGSVYQPQHF
-,TRBJ2-6,TRBV7-2,15,-,TGTGCCAGCAGCTTTCAGGGTGGTGGGGCCAACGTCCTGACTTTC,CASSFQGGGANVLTF
-,TRBJ1-2,TRBV5-1,13,-,TGCGCCAGCAGCTTTGACAAAACCTATGGCTACACCTTC,CASSFDKTYGYTF
TRBD2,TRBJ2-3,TRBV11-1,15,-,TGTGCCAGCAGCCCGACTAGCGGGAGAGGTGATACGCAGTATTTT,CASSPTSGRGDTQYF
-,TRBJ1-1,TRBV7-6,16,-,TGTGCCAGCACCTCCATGGGCCGGGACACGAACACTGAAGCTTTCTTT,CASTSMGRDTNTEAFF